This is a list of T cell receptor beta chains from one sample in a study of Graves' ophthalmopathy and Graves' hyperthyroidism. One entry per CDR3 protein results from TCRdb running MiXCR on the multiplex PCR reads. The sample contains fewer than 650,000 distinct CDR3 sequences, 20% to 25% of which appear only once. The sample comprised peripheral blood. The receptor set was obtained from a woman younger than 30 with stable Graves' hyperthyroidism. Some clones in this sample may be carry-over from other donors' samples. The CDR3 runs from the conserved cysteine through the conserved F or W. The D gene is left open where the match is weak. Clone size is not always given. Where it is, it says once, few, many or a class for expanded clones.

size	J	D	V	CDR3	DNA
few	TRBJ2-4	-	TRBV28	CASSSRQGIKNIKYF	TGTGCCAGCAGTTCGCGGCAGGGCATTAAAAACATTAAGTACTTC
-	TRBJ2-7	-	TRBV6-1	CVSSQGNEQYF	TGTGTCAGCAGCCAGGGGAACGAGCAGTACTTC
-	TRBJ1-2	TRBD1	TRBV11-2	CASSFTGAGRGYTF	TGTGCCAGCAGCTTTACAGGGGCCGGCAGGGGCTACACCTTC
-	TRBJ2-6	-	TRBV5-1	CASSPTLAISGANVLTF	TGCGCCAGCAGCCCGACTCTCGCGATCTCTGGGGCCAACGTCCTGACTTTC
many	TRBJ1-3	-	TRBV7-2	CASSLEVTGNTIYF	TGTGCCAGCAGCTTAGAGGTTACTGGAAACACCATATATTTT
once	TRBJ2-7	-	TRBV6-1	CASIPGLLSYEQYF	TGTGCCAGCATCCCTGGACTACTTAGCTACGAGCAGTACTTC
many	TRBJ1-2	TRBD1	TRBV24-1	CATSGPGQGDYGYTF	TGTGCCACCAGTGGACCGGGACAGGGGGACTATGGCTACACCTTC
few	TRBJ1-5	-	TRBV27	CASSLLGGDSNQPQHF	TGTGCCAGCAGTTTATTGGGGGGTGATAGCAATCAGCCCCAGCATTTT
many	TRBJ2-7	-	TRBV10-3	CAITRTSLFYEQYF	TGTGCCATCACTCGGACCAGCCTCTTCTACGAGCAGTACTTC
many	TRBJ2-7	-	TRBV27	CASSLSIGHTPYEQYF	TGTGCCAGCAGTTTATCGATTGGGCACACACCCTACGAGCAGTACTTC
many	TRBJ1-2	-	TRBV30	CAGWGVRDYGYTF	TGTGCCGGGTGGGGTGTTCGCGACTATGGCTACACCTTC
many	TRBJ2-5	-	TRBV2	CASTDRDIETQYF	TGTGCCAGCACTGACCGGGACATCGAGACCCAGTACTTC
many	TRBJ2-7	TRBD1	TRBV28	CASSTGQGDEQYF	TGTGCCAGCAGTACTGGGCAGGGGGACGAGCAGTACTTC
many	TRBJ2-5	TRBD2	TRBV24-1	CATSGVKGTSGQQETQYF	TGTGCCACCAGTGGTGTGAAGGGGACTAGCGGGCAGCAAGAGACCCAGTACTTC
many	TRBJ1-3	TRBD1	TRBV20-1	CSAKGQGPSGNTIYF	TGCAGTGCTAAGGGACAGGGGCCATCAGGAAACACCATATATTTT
many	TRBJ2-7	-	TRBV20-1	CSARDQPGVEQYF	TGCAGTGCTAGAGATCAGCCAGGGGTCGAGCAGTACTTC
many	TRBJ1-5	-	TRBV6-2/TRBV6-3	CASSYRDPINQPQHF	TGTGCCAGCAGTTACAGAGATCCAATCAATCAGCCCCAGCATTTT
many	TRBJ1-1	-	TRBV6-5	CASSYSAGGTEAFF	TGTGCCAGCAGTTACAGCGCCGGGGGCACTGAAGCTTTCTTT